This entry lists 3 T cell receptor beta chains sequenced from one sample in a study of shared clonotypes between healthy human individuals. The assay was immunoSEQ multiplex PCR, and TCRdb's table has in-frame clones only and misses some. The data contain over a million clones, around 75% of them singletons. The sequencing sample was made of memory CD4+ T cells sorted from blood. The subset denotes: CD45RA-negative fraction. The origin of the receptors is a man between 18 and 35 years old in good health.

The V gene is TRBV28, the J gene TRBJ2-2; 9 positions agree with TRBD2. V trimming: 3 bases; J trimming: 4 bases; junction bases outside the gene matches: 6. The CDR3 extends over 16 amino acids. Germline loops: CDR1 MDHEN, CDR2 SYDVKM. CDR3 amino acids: CASSFIGLATTGELFF. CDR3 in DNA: TGTGCCAGCAGTTTCATCGGACTAGCGACCACCGGGGAGCTGTTTTTT. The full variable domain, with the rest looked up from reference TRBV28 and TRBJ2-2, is DVKVTQSSRYLVKRTGEKVFLECVQDMDHENMFWYRQDPGLGLRLIYFSYDVKMKEKGDIPEGYSVSREKKERFSLILESASTNQTSMYLCASSFIGLATTGELFFGEGSRLTVL.

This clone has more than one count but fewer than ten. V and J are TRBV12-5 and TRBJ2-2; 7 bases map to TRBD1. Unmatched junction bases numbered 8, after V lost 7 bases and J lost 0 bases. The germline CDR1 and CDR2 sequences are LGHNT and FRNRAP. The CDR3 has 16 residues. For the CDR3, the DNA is TGTGCTAGTGCCTCGCCGGGACAGCCGAACACCGGGGAGCTGTTTTTT. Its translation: CASASPGQPNTGELFF.

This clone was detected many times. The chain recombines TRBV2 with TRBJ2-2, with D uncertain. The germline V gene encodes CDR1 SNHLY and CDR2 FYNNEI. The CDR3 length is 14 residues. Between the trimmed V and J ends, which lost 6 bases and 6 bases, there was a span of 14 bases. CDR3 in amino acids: CASRGNDISGELFF. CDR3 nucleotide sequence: TGTGCCAGCAGAGGGAACGACATATCCGGGGAGCTGTTTTTT.